The source of this TCR delta chain is a study of delta chains in infants with herpesvirus infections (dated by TCRdb to 2021 to 2024). In the study overall: A Ugandan infant birth cohort was prospectively followed from birth to characterize gammadelta T cell responses to primary cytomegalovirus (CMV) infection. The previously published Belgian fetal and cord blood gammadelta TCR data were not generated in this cohort and were added only for comparison. Infant blood samples fell into approximate age groups of 1.5, 4, 8 and 12 months. In infants who were infected with CMV after birth, the study searched for a public fetal Vdelta1/Vgamma8 gammadelta TCR clonotype. gammadelta TCRs were sequenced from PBMC of 18 CMV-infected infants (one congenitally infected) and about eight CMV-uninfected infants with enough sample available.

V was cut back by 3 bases and J by 0 bases, leaving a gap of 26 bases between them. As encoded in the germline V gene, CDR1 is GEAIGNYY while CDR2 is EKD. The CDR3, from cysteine to phenylalanine, totals 22 residues. Just the 66-base CDR3 DNA is kept, in frame starting at base 1. About this clone: Its antigen remains undetermined. No much larger clonotype is one base removed from it; base qualities were not supplied.

The method was RT-PCR. TCR cDNA was generated by reverse transcription of PBMC RNA with SuperScript II and gamma-chain- and delta-chain-specific primers. After purification with AMPure XP beads, the cDNA was amplified and indexed with Illumina adapters using the Nextera XT Index Kit. Sequencing of gammadelta TCR libraries was carried out on an Illumina MiSeq using a V2 300-cycle kit. The authors' analysis ran thus. Using MiXCR v2.1.12, CDR3 sequences were assembled, and reads were mapped onto D, J and V genes obtained from GenBank. Repertoire analyses of the CDR3 clonotypes were performed with VDJtools v1.2.1. TCRdb called clones from the public reads with CATT, and repeated DNA sequences were later combined into one row. These V and J calls derive from TCRdb rather than the authors' analysis. This sample has 500 to 700 delta-chain clones in its table, and 15% to 20% of those were observed once. The biggest ten clones account for about 18% of the sample.

Pregnant women getting prenatal care were recruited in Kampala, Uganda, and their infants were enrolled; maternal HIV status had to be documented. Families received weekly visits, and collection of infant clinical information, oral swabs and peripheral blood began at 6 weeks of age and continued every 4 months after that. Blood was drawn into heparin tubes, and PBMC were separated by Ficoll-Paque density gradient centrifugation and then cryopreserved. On the study overall, not on this receptor specifically: A small sample size and the lack of race- or environment-matched controls were noted by the authors, because CMV is acquired by nearly all Ugandans before adulthood. In CMV-uninfected infants, the public clonotype might still exist at levels below the detection limit. Public-clonotype frequency among Vdelta1 cells appeared to be inversely correlated with age at infection and was observed to decay rapidly, seemingly without persisting beyond roughly two months. The public clonotype was detected only at the first time point after infection and was not found in uninfected infants or in infants infected after 120 days. The public Vdelta1 clonotype was detected in 4 of 18 CMV-infected infants, namely three infected postnatally before 120 days of age and the congenitally infected infant.

Source: peripheral blood, taken at time point 2 of longitudinal follow-up. This clonotype was obtained from a human donor who was a Ugandan infant, either HIV-exposed or HIV-unexposed (not recorded which). Recombination linked TRDV2 to TRDJ3; a tentative D call is TRDD3 (5 bases match). The J gene, absent from TCRdb, was called here by matching the DNA to germline. The DNA reads TGTGCCTGTGACCCCATCGTAGGAGGGGTATACGCTAGCTCCTGGGACACCCGACAGATGTTTTTC. It translates to CACDPIVGGVYASSWDTRQMFF.